Below, 10 T cell receptor beta chains from the same sample are listed, as sequenced in a study of cytomegalovirus exposure and HLA in healthy donors. Profiling relied on immunoSEQ multiplex PCR, and the TCRdb table lists in-frame clones only, not all of them. This table holds around 300,000 clones, 88% found once. Sequencing used PBMCs. These receptors all come from a young man in good health and CMV-seronegative.

This chain uses TRBV28 with TRBJ2-7, with D hard to call. Germline V gene data show CDR1 as MDHEN and CDR2 as SYDVKM. V lost 6 bases and J 0 bases, leaving 3 bases between the germline ends. CDR3 length equals 11 residues. The CDR3 spells CASSVSYEQYF. As DNA, the CDR3 is TGTGCCAGCAGCGTCTCCTACGAGCAGTACTTC.

The genes are TRBV6-5 and TRBJ2-1; 8 bases are a match to TRBD1. V shed 5 bases, J shed 3 bases, and the junction held 3 bases outside the gene matches. The CDR3 is 14 amino acids. The V gene's germline CDR1 is MNHEY and CDR2 SVGAGI. As DNA, the CDR3 is TGTGCCAGCAGTCCGGGACAGGTCTACAATGAGCAGTTCTTC. This encodes CASSPGQVYNEQFF.

V and J are TRBV6-6 and TRBJ2-3; D is possibly TRBD2 (5 bases). The length of the CDR3 is 13 residues. Germline V gene lookup returns CDR1 MNHNY and CDR2 SVGAGI (reference sequence). V lost 2 bases and J lost 8, with 11 bases in between. The CDR3 sequence: CASSYKRVGTQYF. The CDR3 DNA follows: TGTGCCAGCAGTTACAAGAGGGTGGGTACGCAGTATTTT.

Only one count was recorded for this clone. The chain employs TRBV6-5 and TRBJ2-3, with a weak D call TRBD2 (6 bases). Germline CDR1 and CDR2: MNHEY and SVGAGI. The V end lost 5 bases, the J end lost 1 base, and 13 bases lay between the germline ends. This CDR3 comprises 15 residues. The CDR3 reads CASSRRRGGTDTQYF. CDR3 DNA: TGTGCCAGCAGTAGGAGGAGGGGCGGCACAGATACGCAGTATTTT.

V and J are TRBV6-1 and TRBJ2-5; 7 bases map to TRBD1. The CDR3 runs 15 residues. The V segment lost 4 bases and the J segment 2 bases; nucleotides outside the gene matches: 7. Per germline, CDR1 MNHNS and CDR2 SASEGT. For the CDR3, the DNA is TGTGCCAGCAGTGGAATGGGACAGAAGCAAGAGACCCAGTACTTC. This encodes CASSGMGQKQETQYF.

This CDR3 reads CASSKSGTAESQYF. In DNA form, the CDR3 reads TGTGCCAGCAGCAAGTCCGGGACAGCCGAGTCTCAGTACTTC. V and J are TRBV11-2 and TRBJ2-4, with TRBD1 matching 7 bases. V lost 5 bases to trimming and J lost 12 bases; unmatched junction nucleotides: 13. The CDR3 length is 14 residues. The germline V gene encodes CDR1 SGHAT and CDR2 FQNNGV.

J is TRBJ2-6 and V is TRBV7-9, with TRBD2 as a possible D gene (5 bases). The germline V and J ends were trimmed by 5 bases and 12 bases, with 14 bases remaining between them. CDR3 size: 13 residues. Germline loops: CDR1 SEHNR, CDR2 FQNEAQ (reference sequence). CDR3 nucleotides: TGTGCCAGCAGCCGCGGGCACCGCTCCGTCCTGACTTTC. This sequence encodes CASSRGHRSVLTF.

The rearrangement joins TRBV5-4 to TRBJ2-7, with 7 bases aligning to TRBD1. Unmatched junction bases numbered 3, after V lost 0 bases and J lost 0 bases. This CDR3 spans 15 amino acids. Germline loops: CDR1 SGHNT, CDR2 YYREEE (reference sequence). The CDR3 sequence is CASSLGDRYSYEQYF. The CDR3 DNA is TGTGCCAGCAGCTTGGGGGACAGATACTCCTACGAGCAGTACTTC. Full variable domain (remainder filled in from reference TRBV5-4 and TRBJ2-7): ETGVTQSPTHLIKTRGQQVTLRCSSQSGHNTVSWYQQALGQGPQFIFQYYREEENGRGNFPPRFSGLQFPNYSSELNVNALELDDSALYLCASSLGDRYSYEQYFGPGTRLTVT.

The CDR3 sequence is CASSWGGGGETEAFF. The CDR3 bases are TGTGCCAGCAGCTGGGGCGGGGGGGGCGAGACTGAAGCTTTCTTT. The genes are TRBV5-4 and TRBJ1-1; D perhaps matches TRBD1 (6 bases). Per germline, CDR1 SGHNT and CDR2 YYREEE (reference sequence). The CDR3 is made up of 15 amino acids. Trimming took off 3 bases at V and 5 bases at J, with 17 bases between the two ends.

The rearrangement links TRBV27 to TRBJ2-2; tentatively, D is TRBD2 (7 bases). CDR1 and CDR2 from the germline V gene are MNHEY and SMNVEV (reference sequence). The CDR3 has 16 amino acids. Between the trimmed V and J ends, which lost 3 bases and 4 bases, there was a span of 15 bases. The DNA for the CDR3 is TGTGCCAGCAGTTTTCTGGGGGGGGCCCTCACCGGGGAGCTGTTTTTT. Protein product: CASSFLGGALTGELFF.